This T cell receptor (beta chain) was sequenced during a study of T cell repertoires in cytomegalovirus infection. Study information: Public TCR beta signature analysis indicated the presence of both CMV infection and matching HLA type.

TCRdb reprocessed the reads with MiXCR, giving one entry per CDR3 protein. The data hold approximately 170,000 distinct CDR3 sequences, with about 15% observed a single time. This clonotype was picked up a small number of times. Its specificity is unknown. The CDR3 contains 15 residues. CDR1 and CDR2 from the germline V gene are SGHVS and FQNEAQ. V lost 8 bases to trimming and J lost 5 bases, with 19 bases between them. Study-wide results and limits: Dominating the ex vivo response were HLA-C-restricted CMV-specific TCR beta clonotypes. The cumulative frequency of public TCR beta families distinguished individuals who carried CMV together with the relevant HLA.

The receptor was isolated from a human donor in good health (CMV status not recorded). Some clones in this sample may be carry-over from other donors' samples. V and J are TRBV7-8 and TRBJ2-1; D call uncertain. The sample comprised CD8+ T cells from PBMCs. The CDR3 loop reads CASGHRSSPHNEQFF. Written as DNA, the CDR3 is TGTGCCAGCGGTCATAGGAGCTCCCCACACAATGAGCAGTTCTTC.